This T cell receptor (beta chain) is drawn from a study of T cell responses to AZD1222 COVID-19 vaccine. Study results and limitations: Seropositive at baseline were only six AZD1222 recipients. CD4 TCRs associated with vaccination spanned spike, dominating at 160-218 and 743-854.

Repertoires were generated with immunoSEQ multiplex PCR, while TCRdb's copy carries only in-frame clones and drops some. The sample shows roughly 120,000 clones, 85% to 90% of them seen only once. Researchers grouped second doses given at about 4 or about 12 weeks into one pool. The CDR3 is 15 amino acids. V lost 5 bases, J lost 4 bases, and 17 bases lay in between. Per germline, CDR1 MNHNY and CDR2 SVGAGI (reference sequence). This clone showed up just once. Its target is not known. The chain is built from TRBV6-6 and TRBJ1-2, with a possible D match to TRBD1 (6 bases). This TCR derives from an adult who received the AZD1222 COVID-19 vaccine. Here the sequenced sample was peripheral blood, taken 28 days after the second AZD1222 dose. CDR3 nucleotides: TGTGCCAGCAGTCAGACCGGACAGCCCGCCTATGGCTACACCTTC. Encoded protein: CASSQTGQPAYGYTF.